This T cell receptor (beta chain) was obtained from a study of T cell changes during pregnancy in multiple sclerosis. Germline CDR1 reads MRHNA; CDR2 reads SNTAGT. V lost 2 bases and J lost 8; bases outside the gene matches: 8. The CDR3 is 15 residues long. Sequenced by immunoSEQ multiplex PCR; TCRdb stores in-frame clones only, minus some. The top ten clones hold under 4.5% of a sample with approximately 37,000 clones, more than 70% of them seen once. The material sequenced was CD8+ T cells from peripheral blood mononuclear cells, taken in the first trimester of pregnancy. This receptor was taken from a female donor with multiple sclerosis, enrolled in a pregnancy study. This chain links TRBV6-4 with TRBJ2-1; 8 bases are shared with TRBD2. In nucleotides, the CDR3 is TGTGCCAGCAGTGACGCGGCGGGGGGTCAATATGAGCAGTTCTTC. Encoded protein: CASSDAAGGQYEQFF.